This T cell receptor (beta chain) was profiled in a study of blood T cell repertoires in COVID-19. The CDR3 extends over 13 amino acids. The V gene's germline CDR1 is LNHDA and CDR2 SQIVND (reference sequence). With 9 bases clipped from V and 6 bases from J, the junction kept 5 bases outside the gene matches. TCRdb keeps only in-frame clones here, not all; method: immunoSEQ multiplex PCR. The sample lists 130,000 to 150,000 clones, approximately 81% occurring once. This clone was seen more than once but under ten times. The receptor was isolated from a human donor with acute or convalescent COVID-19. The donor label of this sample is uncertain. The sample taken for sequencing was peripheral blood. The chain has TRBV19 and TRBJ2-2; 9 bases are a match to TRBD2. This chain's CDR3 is CASRTSEAGELFF. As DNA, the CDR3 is TGTGCCAGCAGGACTAGCGAGGCCGGGGAGCTGTTTTTT.